These 10 T cell receptor beta chains were sequenced from one sample in a study. TCRdb re-called the 5' RACE reads with MiXCR, one entry per CDR3 protein. The sample contains 5,600 or so distinct CDR3 sequences, 50% to 60% of which appear only once. The sequenced sample consisted of naive CD4+ T cells sorted from blood. Regarding subset: naive CD4+ T cells, CD4+CD45RA+CD25-. The receptors here all came from a female donor with breast cancer.

To note about this clonotype: Compared with germline, one end of the junction differs, possibly owing to a read error. This chain uses TRBV10-3 with TRBJ1-4, with D unclear. The CDR3 sequence is 10 residues long. Germline V CDR1 and CDR2: ENHRY, SYGVKD. In DNA form, the CDR3 reads TGTGCCATCAGTAGGTCCGCGGGCTGTTTT. It translates to CAISRSAGCF.

This clonotype was detected only once. As DNA, the CDR3 is TGCAGTGCCCCCCTACGTGTTCGGACTAATTACGAGCAGTACTTC. Translation gives CSAPLRVRTNYEQYF. The chain combines TRBV20-1 with TRBJ2-7, with D possibly matching TRBD2 (6 bases). This CDR3 has 15 amino acids. V dropped 6 bases and J dropped 4 bases, with 22 bases sitting between them. Germline CDR1 and CDR2: DFQATT and SNEGSKA (reference sequence).

The J gene is TRBJ1-2, the V gene TRBV28; TRBD1 might be the D (5 bases). Between the trimmed V and J ends, which lost 10 bases and 6 bases, there was a span of 18 bases. The germline CDR1 and CDR2 sequences are MDHEN and SYDVKM. This CDR3 comprises 13 residues. The CDR3 DNA follows: TGTGCCACTCGCCCCGGGGGTGCAGATGGCTACACCTTC. Residues: CATRPGGADGYTF.

The gene calls are TRBV18 and TRBJ2-5, with unresolved D. V shed 1 base and J shed 1 base, with 10 bases lying between them. Germline CDR1 is KGHSH and CDR2 is LQKENI. The CDR3 length is 15 residues. The CDR3 coding sequence is TGTGCCAGCTCACCACGTATCGGTGTCCAAGAGACCCAGTACTTC. Translation gives CASSPRIGVQETQYF.

This chain links TRBV9 with TRBJ1-1; TRBD1 agrees at 9 bases. CDR1 and CDR2 (germline): SGDLS, YYNGEE. Trimming cost V 3 bases and J 1 base; bases outside gene matches: 7. The CDR3 is made up of 16 amino acids. In DNA form, the CDR3 reads TGTGCCAGCAGCGCATTTGGGACAGGGACGAACACTGAAGCTTTCTTT. Translation: CASSAFGTGTNTEAFF.

The chain couples TRBV6-1 to TRBJ1-1, with TRBD1 matching over 7 bases. This CDR3 has 14 residues. CDR1 is MNHNS, CDR2 SASEGT, per germline. The trim removed 7 bases at V and 5 bases at J, leaving 10 bases unmatched. The CDR3 reads CASTKDRVWTEAFF. In nucleotides, the CDR3 is TGTGCCAGCACCAAAGACAGGGTTTGGACTGAAGCTTTCTTT.

The chain links TRBV20-1 to TRBJ2-3; 8 bases match TRBD2. CDR3 size: 15 residues. CDR1 is DFQATT, CDR2 SNEGSKA, per germline (reference sequence). Germline trimming cut 6 bases from V and 1 base from J; bases unmatched to any gene: 9. The CDR3 here is CSAGRREDGTDTQYF. The CDR3 region has the DNA TGCAGTGCGGGGCGGCGGGAGGACGGCACAGATACGCAGTATTTT.

This clonotype has more than one count but fewer than ten. J is TRBJ2-7 and V is TRBV6-2 or TRBV6-3; D is uncertain. CDR1 is MNHEY, CDR2 SVGEGT, per germline. This CDR3 has 14 amino acids. V lost 2 bases and J lost 0, with 8 bases in between. Here the CDR3 DNA reads TGTGCCAGCAGTTACAGCCACAACTCCTACGAGCAGTACGTC. Its translation: CASSYSHNSYEQYV.

This clonotype has only one observation. CDR3 residues: CSVEAFGYTF. The CDR3 DNA reads TGCAGCGTTGAGGCTTTCGGCTACACCTTC. The V call is TRBV29-1, the J call TRBJ1-2; D remains ambiguous. With 3 bases removed from V and 8 bases from J, the gap between germline ends came to 7 bases. The CDR3 consists of 10 residues. CDR1 and CDR2 (germline): SQVTM, ANQGSEA.

The genes are TRBV20-1 and TRBJ2-7; TRBD2 matches at 9 bases. Germline-derived CDR1 and CDR2 are DFQATT and SNEGSKA (reference sequence). V shed 3 bases, J shed 0 bases, and the junction held 6 bases outside the gene matches. The CDR3 consists of 15 residues. The CDR3 DNA sequence: TGCAGTGCTAGGACCGGACTAGCGAGCTCCTACGAGCAGTACGTC. It codes for CSARTGLASSYEQYV.